The rows below give T cell receptor beta chains drawn from one sample of a study of Graves' ophthalmopathy and Graves' hyperthyroidism. Using its own MiXCR run on the multiplex PCR reads, TCRdb lists one record per CDR3 protein. The profile shows around 340,000 distinct CDR3 sequences, around a sixth of them singletons. The sequencing sample was made of peripheral blood. All receptors come from an adult man with Graves' ophthalmopathy. Each CDR3 is given with its conserved first and last residue. The D gene is left open where the match is weak. Some rows have no size entry. The others give once, few or many, or a class for an expanded clone.

CDR3nt: TGTGCCACCCAAAGGACACGCCAAGAGACCCAGTACTTC
CDR3aa: CATQRTRQETQYF
d_gene: NA
abundance: many
v_gene: TRBV6-1
j_gene: TRBJ2-5

CDR3nt: TGTGCCAGCAGCGCTTTCAGAGCGGGGGTTGAGACCCAGTACTTC
CDR3aa: CASSAFRAGVETQYF
d_gene: TRBD2
abundance: many
v_gene: TRBV5-6
j_gene: TRBJ2-5

CDR3nt: TGTGCCAGCAGTTTTGGAAAGAACACTGAAGCTTTCTTT
CDR3aa: CASSFGKNTEAFF
d_gene: NA
abundance: many
v_gene: TRBV12-3/TRBV12-4
j_gene: TRBJ1-1

CDR3nt: TGTGCCAGCACCTCCCGGAAGGGACAGGCCGACTACGAGCAGTACTTC
CDR3aa: CASTSRKGQADYEQYF
d_gene: TRBD1
abundance: NA
v_gene: TRBV11-2
j_gene: TRBJ2-7

CDR3nt: TGTGCCAGCAGTCCGCGTCTAATCTATGGCTACACCTTC
CDR3aa: CASSPRLIYGYTF
d_gene: NA
abundance: many
v_gene: TRBV12-3/TRBV12-4
j_gene: TRBJ1-2

CDR3nt: TGTGCCTGGATCGGAGGGTCTGGGGCCAACGTCCTGACTTTC
CDR3aa: CAWIGGSGANVLTF
d_gene: NA
abundance: many
v_gene: TRBV30
j_gene: TRBJ2-6

CDR3nt: TGTGCCAGCAGTGACACCGCAGGCGAGCAGTACTTC
CDR3aa: CASSDTAGEQYF
d_gene: NA
abundance: few
v_gene: TRBV6-1
j_gene: TRBJ2-7

CDR3nt: TGTGCCAGCAGCTTATTACAGGGCAGAGAGACCCAGTACTTC
CDR3aa: CASSLLQGRETQYF
d_gene: NA
abundance: many
v_gene: TRBV7-2
j_gene: TRBJ2-5

CDR3nt: TGTGCCAGCAGCTTAGACGGCGGGGGCTCCTACGAGCAGTACTTC
CDR3aa: CASSLDGGGSYEQYF
d_gene: TRBD2
abundance: many
v_gene: TRBV7-3
j_gene: TRBJ2-7

CDR3nt: TGTGCCAGCAGTCACGGGACAGGGATAAAGGCCCAGTACTTC
CDR3aa: CASSHGTGIKAQYF
d_gene: TRBD1
abundance: many
v_gene: TRBV28
j_gene: TRBJ2-5

CDR3nt: TGTGCCAGCAGTTACTCAGCGGGACAGGGCCATCAGCCCCAGCATTTT
CDR3aa: CASSYSAGQGHQPQHF
d_gene: TRBD1
abundance: many
v_gene: TRBV6-5
j_gene: TRBJ1-5

CDR3nt: TGCGCCAGCAAATCTGGACAGGGATCCCTCCACTTT
CDR3aa: CASKSGQGSLHF
d_gene: TRBD1
abundance: many
v_gene: TRBV5-1
j_gene: TRBJ1-6

CDR3nt: TGTGCCAGCAGTGCCTATCGTAACACTGAAGCTTTCTTT
CDR3aa: CASSAYRNTEAFF
d_gene: NA
abundance: many
v_gene: TRBV6-1
j_gene: TRBJ1-1

CDR3nt: TGTGCCAGCAGCTTCGCGGACGAGCAGTACTTC
CDR3aa: CASSFADEQYF
d_gene: NA
abundance: many
v_gene: TRBV11-2
j_gene: TRBJ2-7

CDR3nt: TGCGCCAGCAGCGGCACAGGGACGGAGACCCAGTACTTC
CDR3aa: CASSGTGTETQYF
d_gene: NA
abundance: many
v_gene: TRBV5-1
j_gene: TRBJ2-5

CDR3nt: TGTGCCAGCAGCTTTGGAGGGGGGTGGACCGGGGAGCTGTTTTTT
CDR3aa: CASSFGGGWTGELFF
d_gene: NA
abundance: many
v_gene: TRBV5-5
j_gene: TRBJ2-2

CDR3nt: TGTGCCAGCAGCCGCTCAGCAGGGTCCTACGAGCAGTACTTC
CDR3aa: CASSRSAGSYEQYF
d_gene: NA
abundance: many
v_gene: TRBV6-1
j_gene: TRBJ2-7

CDR3nt: TGTGCCAGCAGCGCCAGGGCAGGGCCTTACGAGCAGTACTTC
CDR3aa: CASSARAGPYEQYF
d_gene: NA
abundance: many
v_gene: TRBV4-2
j_gene: TRBJ2-7

CDR3nt: TGCAGCGTTGAGGGACGGTCCTCAGGGGGCAATGGCTACACCTTC
CDR3aa: CSVEGRSSGGNGYTF
d_gene: TRBD1
abundance: many
v_gene: TRBV29-1
j_gene: TRBJ1-2

CDR3nt: TGTGCCAGCAGCTTACCGGGGGCGACCCAGTACTTC
CDR3aa: CASSLPGATQYF
d_gene: NA
abundance: many
v_gene: TRBV7-2
j_gene: TRBJ2-5

CDR3nt: TGCAGCGTAGCCGACAGAAACGAGCAGTACTTC
CDR3aa: CSVADRNEQYF
d_gene: NA
abundance: many
v_gene: TRBV29-1
j_gene: TRBJ2-7

CDR3nt: TGTGCCAGCAGGGACCAGGGGGCGCACACTGAAGCTTTCTTT
CDR3aa: CASRDQGAHTEAFF
d_gene: TRBD1
abundance: few
v_gene: TRBV6-2/TRBV6-3
j_gene: TRBJ1-1

CDR3nt: TGTGCCTGGAGCCGAAGGGAGGAAAAACTGTTTTTT
CDR3aa: CAWSRREEKLFF
d_gene: NA
abundance: NA
v_gene: TRBV30
j_gene: TRBJ1-4

CDR3nt: TGTGCCTGGATCGACAGGGGAGCTGGAAACACCATATATTTT
CDR3aa: CAWIDRGAGNTIYF
d_gene: TRBD1
abundance: many
v_gene: TRBV30
j_gene: TRBJ1-3

CDR3nt: TGTGCCAGCAGTGAAGCGCGGGGGGAAACTGAAGCTTTCTTT
CDR3aa: CASSEARGETEAFF
d_gene: NA
abundance: many
v_gene: TRBV6-1
j_gene: TRBJ1-1

CDR3nt: TGCGCCAGCAGCCGCGAGTGGGACTCCTACAACTATGACTACACCTTC
CDR3aa: CASSREWDSYNYDYTF
d_gene: NA
abundance: many
v_gene: TRBV4-3
j_gene: TRBJ1-2

CDR3nt: TGCAGTGCTAGTTTGGGGCTTAGCGGGGGGATGGAAGAGACCCAGTACTTC
CDR3aa: CSASLGLSGGMEETQYF
d_gene: TRBD2
abundance: many
v_gene: TRBV20-1
j_gene: TRBJ2-5